These 15 T cell receptor beta chains were all obtained from the same sample, sequenced in a study of response to subunit inactivated influenza vaccine. TCRdb reprocessed the RT-PCR reads with MiXCR, giving one entry per CDR3 protein. The table records roughly 650,000 distinct CDR3 sequences, 15% to 19% of them present only once. The input for sequencing was PBMCs from blood, taken 12 days after vaccination. These receptors came from a man in his fifties or sixties who received an inactivated influenza vaccine.

This sequence joins TRBV5-1 and TRBJ2-1, with 8 bases matching TRBD1. V lost 2 bases to trimming and J lost 7 bases; unmatched junction nucleotides: 11. From germline, CDR1 is SGHRS and CDR2 YFSETQ. The CDR3 contains 16 residues. The chain's CDR3 is CASSFSRQGPENEQFF. CDR3 DNA: TGCGCCAGCAGCTTTTCGAGACAGGGGCCCGAAAATGAGCAGTTCTTC.

The genes are TRBV5-1 and TRBJ2-7; 7 bases map to TRBD1. V shed 0 bases and J 2 bases; nucleotides not matched to a gene: 8. The CDR3 is made up of 16 amino acids. Per the germline V gene, CDR1 is SGHRS and CDR2 is YFSETQ. CDR3 residues: CASSLDRGPRAYEQYF. Here the CDR3 DNA reads TGCGCCAGCAGCTTGGACAGGGGACCAAGAGCCTACGAGCAGTACTTC. The whole variable domain, remainder taken from reference TRBV5-1 and TRBJ2-7, is KAGVTQTPRYLIKTRGQQVTLSCSPISGHRSVSWYQQTPGQGLQFLFEYFSETQRNKGNFPGRFSGRQFSNSRSEMNVSTLELGDSALYLCASSLDRGPRAYEQYFGPGTRLTVT.

The gene calls are TRBV5-6 and TRBJ1-5; no clear D. The germline V and J ends were trimmed by 1 base and 10 bases, with 15 bases remaining between them. The CDR3 covers 14 residues. Germline CDR1 is SGHDT and CDR2 is YYEEEE. CDR3 DNA sequence: TGTGCCAGCAGCTTGAGGGCGGGCGTAGGACCCCAGCATTTT. Amino acid sequence: CASSLRAGVGPQHF.

This clonotype was seen a handful of times. This chain joins TRBV20-1 and TRBJ2-3; unclear D gene. Germline lookup yields CDR1 DFQATT and CDR2 SNEGSKA (reference sequence). The CDR3 extends over 13 amino acids. Trimming took 3 bases from V and 6 from J, leaving 13 bases between them. The DNA of the CDR3 is TGCAGTGCTAGCCCCAATGTCGCCGATACGCAGTATTTT. Amino acids: CSASPNVADTQYF.

The gene calls are TRBV7-2 and TRBJ1-1; D is perhaps TRBD1 (6 bases). Germline values: CDR1 SGHTA, CDR2 FQGNSA. V lost 0 bases and J 3 bases, leaving 11 bases between the germline ends. The CDR3 spans 15 residues. The chain's CDR3 is CASSLALTGYTEAFF. The CDR3, as DNA: TGTGCCAGCAGCTTAGCGCTCACAGGGTACACTGAAGCTTTCTTT.

This clonotype was seen only a few times. The V call is TRBV5-1, the J call TRBJ2-2, with TRBD1 matching 7 bases. V gave up 3 bases and J gave up 8 bases; unmatched junction bases: 16. This CDR3 is 17 amino acids long. Per germline, CDR1 SGHRS and CDR2 YFSETQ. In nucleotides, the CDR3 is TGCGCCAGCAGCTCGCCACAGGGGACCCCCTGGGAAGGGGAGCTGTTTTTT. Its translation is CASSSPQGTPWEGELFF.

A few counts support this clonotype. V usage is TRBV7-2 and J usage is TRBJ2-3; 11 nucleotides line up with TRBD1. The germline V gene has CDR1 SGHTA and CDR2 FQGNSA. CDR3 length: 13 amino acids. V lost 8 bases, J lost 3 bases, and 1 base stayed unmatched. CDR3 protein: CASGTGGTDTQYF. CDR3 nucleotide sequence: TGTGCCAGCGGGACAGGGGGGACAGATACGCAGTATTTT.

V and J are TRBV11-3 and TRBJ2-1; 8 bases map to TRBD1. V lost 1 base, J lost 6 bases, and 11 bases stayed unmatched. This CDR3 is built from 17 residues. Germline CDR1 is SGHNT and CDR2 is YENEEA. The CDR3, as DNA: TGTGCCAGCAGCTTAGTGCCCCCTAGACAGGGGAGCAATGAGCAGTTCTTC. This sequence encodes CASSLVPPRQGSNEQFF.

This clonotype has a handful of counts. The chain carries TRBV30 and TRBJ1-1, with a tentative D call TRBD1 (5 bases). The length of the CDR3 is 12 residues. Germline CDR1 GTSNPN, CDR2 SVGIG (reference sequence). Trimming shortened V by 2 bases and J by 6 bases, and 10 bases separated the two germline ends. The CDR3 is CAWSRSGAEAFF. Here the CDR3 DNA reads TGTGCCTGGAGTCGTTCGGGGGCTGAAGCTTTCTTT.

The CDR3 loop reads CSARGWDRSIYEQYF. The CDR3 DNA sequence: TGCAGTGCTAGAGGCTGGGACAGGTCGATTTACGAGCAGTACTTC. J is TRBJ2-7 and V is TRBV20-1; 8 nucleotides line up with TRBD1. The ends lost 1 base at V and 4 bases at J; junction bases unmatched: 9. CDR1 and CDR2 (germline): DFQATT, SNEGSKA (reference sequence). The CDR3 covers 15 residues.

The chain carries TRBV20-1 and TRBJ1-6, with D hard to call. The V and J ends lost 0 bases and 13 bases respectively, with 16 bases between them. The CDR3 is 14 residues long. The germline V gene encodes CDR1 DFQATT and CDR2 SNEGSKA (reference sequence). The CDR3 sequence is CSARDQAGRRPLHF. CDR3 DNA sequence: TGCAGTGCTAGAGATCAGGCCGGCCGACGTCCCCTCCACTTT.

V usage is TRBV3-1 and J usage is TRBJ1-4; D call uncertain. The CDR3 runs to 15 residues. V lost 4 bases and J lost 4, with 13 bases in between. Germline lookup yields CDR1 LGHDT and CDR2 YNNKEL (reference sequence). The CDR3 coding sequence is TGTGCCAGCAGCCCCAACGGACGCGGTAATGAAAAACTGTTTTTT. Amino acids: CASSPNGRGNEKLFF.

This rearrangement joins TRBV12-3 or TRBV12-4 to TRBJ2-7; unclear D gene. CDR3 length equals 15 residues. Deletions cut 5 bases from V and 0 bases from J, with 14 bases between. CDR3 in amino acids: CASSPFGSNSYEQYF. CDR3 coding DNA: TGTGCCAGCAGTCCGTTCGGTTCCAACTCCTACGAGCAGTACTTC.

This clonotype came up a few times. The rearrangement joins TRBV7-6 to TRBJ2-2, with D possibly matching TRBD2 (5 bases). Trimming took off 1 base at V and 0 bases at J, with 12 bases between the two ends. Germline CDR1 SGHVS, CDR2 FNYEAQ. This CDR3 contains 17 residues. The CDR3 is CASSLVSGNANTGELFF. For the CDR3, the DNA is TGTGCCAGCAGCTTAGTTTCCGGGAACGCGAACACCGGGGAGCTGTTTTTT.

The rearrangement uses TRBV29-1 and TRBJ2-5; possible D gene TRBD2, 7 bases. There are 13 residues in the CDR3. Germline values: CDR1 SQVTM, CDR2 ANQGSEA. Trimming removed 3 bases from V and 5 bases from J, with 13 bases in between. The CDR3 is CSVDPRGAETQYF. The CDR3 nucleotides are TGCAGCGTTGATCCTCGGGGGGCCGAGACCCAGTACTTC.